These 9 T cell receptor beta chains were sequenced from one sample in a study of PD-1 blockade in classical Hodgkin lymphoma. Sample time point: cycle 4 day 1 (C4D1), after 5 to 7 weeks of nivolumab. All trial patients relapsed after autologous stem cell transplantation. Purification of CD4+ T cells from thawed PBMCs was achieved by magnetic negative selection. Clones were sequenced by immunoSEQ multiplex PCR, and TCRdb holds only the in-frame ones, with some missing. Of 25,000 to 35,000 clones listed, more than 80% were seen once; the top ten hold approximately 2.6%. The sample here was CD4+ T cells from blood, taken before the fourth cycle of nivolumab. These receptors were obtained from a human donor with classical Hodgkin lymphoma.

The V and J genes are TRBV5-4 and TRBJ2-7; D is unclear. Germline CDR1 reads SGHNT; CDR2 reads YYREEE (reference sequence). Trimming took off 4 bases at V and 5 bases at J, with 13 bases between the two ends. The CDR3 has 13 amino acids. This CDR3 is CASSLPRVDEQYF. DNA for the CDR3: TGTGCCAGCAGCCTCCCCCGGGTCGACGAGCAGTACTTC.

The rearrangement uses TRBV2 and TRBJ2-2; the D is unclear. Germline assignment: CDR1 SNHLY and CDR2 FYNNEI. The CDR3 extends over 16 amino acids. Trimming shortened V by 3 bases and J by 0 bases, and 11 bases separated the two germline ends. DNA of the CDR3: TGTGCCAGCAGTGATAGTTGGCAGGCGAACACCGGGGAGCTGTTTTTT. Translated, it gives CASSDSWQANTGELFF.

The J gene is TRBJ2-7, the V gene TRBV6-1, with D tentatively TRBD1 (5 bases). The CDR3 covers 12 residues. Germline V gene lookup returns CDR1 MNHNS and CDR2 SASEGT. V was trimmed by 4 bases and J by 4 bases, leaving 8 bases between them. The CDR3, as DNA: TGTGCCAGCAGTGTCCAGGGATACGAGCAGTACTTC. This sequence encodes CASSVQGYEQYF.

This chain links TRBV6-1 with TRBJ2-2; possibly TRBD1 or TRBD2 for D (5 bases each). CDR3 length: 13 amino acids. V was cut by 7 bases and J by 4 bases, with 10 bases left in between. Germline CDR1 reads MNHNS; CDR2 reads SASEGT. CDR3 nucleotides: TGTGCCAGCATGCCAGGGAGCACCGGGGAGCTGTTTTTT. Translation: CASMPGSTGELFF.

J is TRBJ1-2 and V is TRBV28; D not resolved. Germline-derived CDR1 and CDR2 are MDHEN and SYDVKM. V was clipped by 7 bases and J by 6 bases, with 18 bases between them. The CDR3 consists of 14 residues. The CDR3 protein is CASTPRRRDNGYTF. In nucleotides, the CDR3 is TGTGCCAGCACCCCACGAAGAAGGGATAATGGCTACACCTTC.

This chain joins TRBV19 and TRBJ2-6, with D perhaps assigned TRBD1 or TRBD2 (5 bases each). Per the germline V gene, CDR1 is LNHDA and CDR2 is SQIVND (reference sequence). The CDR3 totals 16 residues. Trimming removed 0 bases from V and 4 bases from J, with 10 bases in between. CDR3 sequence reads: CASSIDQGTGANVLTF. The CDR3 nucleotides read TGTGCCAGTAGTATAGATCAAGGGACCGGGGCCAACGTCCTGACTTTC.

The V gene is TRBV7-2, the J gene TRBJ1-1; 9 nucleotides line up with TRBD1. This CDR3 is built from 15 residues. CDR1 is SGHTA and CDR2 is FQGNSA in the germline V gene. With 4 bases clipped from V and 5 bases from J, the junction kept 8 bases outside the gene matches. The CDR3 coding sequence is TGTGCCAGCAGCTCTCTAGGACAGGGGCGGACTGAAGCTTTCTTT. Its translation is CASSSLGQGRTEAFF.

The chain combines TRBV27 with TRBJ2-7; D possibly matches TRBD1 or TRBD2 (5 bases each). V lost 6 bases and J 2 bases, leaving 17 bases between the germline ends. CDR3 length equals 15 residues. Germline values: CDR1 MNHEY, CDR2 SMNVEV (reference sequence). CDR3 region: CASRRTPGRTYEQYF. For the CDR3, the DNA is TGTGCCAGCAGACGAACTCCGGGACGGACCTACGAGCAGTACTTC.

The chain uses TRBV7-2 and TRBJ2-5; TRBD1 matches at 8 bases. V was pared by 4 bases and J by 2 bases, with 6 bases of the junction left unmatched. Per the germline V gene, CDR1 is SGHTA and CDR2 is FQGNSA. This CDR3 is 15 amino acids long. The CDR3 DNA reads as TGTGCCAGCAGCTCGACAGGGGCCTCTCAAGAGACCCAGTACTTC. Translation gives CASSSTGASQETQYF.